This TCR beta chain was obtained from a study of blood T cell repertoires in COVID-19. Study at large: PBMCs, B-cell-depleted T cells, or T cells were the source of the cDNA or gDNA that made up the material.

Unmatched junction bases numbered 1, after V lost 6 bases and J lost 5 bases. The CDR3 runs to 13 residues. CDR1 KGHSH and CDR2 LQKENI come from the germline V gene. Only in-frame clones appear in the TCRdb table, and some are missing; sequencing was by immunoSEQ multiplex PCR. The sample shows 260,000 or so clones, approximately 84% of them seen only once. The sequencing input was peripheral blood. The genes are TRBV18 and TRBJ2-3, with TRBD2 matching over 11 bases. The clonotype comes from a human donor in a cohort sampled during active COVID-19. CDR3: CASSGLAGDTQYF. The CDR3 region has the DNA TGTGCCAGCTCCGGACTAGCGGGAGATACGCAGTATTTT.